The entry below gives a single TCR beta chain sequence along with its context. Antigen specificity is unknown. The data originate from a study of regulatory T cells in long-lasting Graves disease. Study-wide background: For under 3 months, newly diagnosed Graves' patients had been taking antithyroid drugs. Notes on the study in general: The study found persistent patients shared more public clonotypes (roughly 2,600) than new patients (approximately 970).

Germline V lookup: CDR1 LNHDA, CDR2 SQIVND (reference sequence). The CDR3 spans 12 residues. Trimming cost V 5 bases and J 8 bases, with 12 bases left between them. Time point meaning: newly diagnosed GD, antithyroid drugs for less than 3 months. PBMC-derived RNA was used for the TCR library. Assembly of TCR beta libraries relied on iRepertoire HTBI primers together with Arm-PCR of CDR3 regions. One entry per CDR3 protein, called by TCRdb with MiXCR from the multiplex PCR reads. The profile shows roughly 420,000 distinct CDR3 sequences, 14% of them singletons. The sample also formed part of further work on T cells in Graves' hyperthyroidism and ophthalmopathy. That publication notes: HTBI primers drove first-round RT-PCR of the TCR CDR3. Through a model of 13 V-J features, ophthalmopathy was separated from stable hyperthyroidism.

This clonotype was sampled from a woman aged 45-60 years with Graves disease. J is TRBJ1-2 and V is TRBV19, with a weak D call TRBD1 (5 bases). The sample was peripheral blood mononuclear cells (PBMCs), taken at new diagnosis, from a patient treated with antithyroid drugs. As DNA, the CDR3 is TGTGCCAGTAGTGCGGGGACGGGGGGCTACACCTTC. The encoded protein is CASSAGTGGYTF. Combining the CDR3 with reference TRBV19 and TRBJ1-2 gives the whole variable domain DGGITQSPKYLFRKEGQNVTLSCEQNLNHDAMYWYRQDPGQGLRLIYYSQIVNDFQKGDIAEGYSVSREKKESFPLTVTSAQKNPTAFYLCASSAGTGGYTFGSGTRLTVV.